This is a list of T cell receptor beta chains from one sample in a study of breast tumors, draining lymph nodes, adjacent tissues. TCRdb re-derived calls from the multiplex PCR reads in MiXCR, one entry per CDR3 protein. The table shows some 66,000 distinct CDR3 sequences, with 57% occurring only once. The sequenced material came from breast tumor tissue. The receptors come from a female donor with breast cancer. Some clones in this sample may be carry-over from other donors' samples. CDR3s include the opening cysteine and the closing phenylalanine or tryptophan. The D gene is left open where the match is weak. A clone size is listed for some rows: how often the clone was seen (once, few, many), or a class if it is expanded.

j_gene | abundance | v_gene | d_gene | CDR3aa | CDR3nt
TRBJ1-2 | many | TRBV5-1 | TRBD1 | CASSLAQGAGYGYTF | TGCGCCAGCAGCTTGGCGCAGGGGGCTGGGTATGGCTACACCTTC
TRBJ2-1 | . | TRBV29-1 | TRBD1 | CSVFGQGQFF | TGCAGCGTCTTCGGACAGGGGCAGTTCTTC
TRBJ1-6 | many | TRBV6-6 | . | CASSHFRDLGSPLHF | TGTGCCAGCAGTCACTTCCGGGACCTTGGGTCACCCCTCCACTTT
TRBJ2-6 | many | TRBV30 | . | CAWKPYRSGANVLTF | TGTGCCTGGAAACCATACAGGTCTGGGGCCAACGTCCTGACTTTC
TRBJ2-1 | . | TRBV18 | . | CASSPRAGGYSYNEQFF | TGTGCCAGCTCACCACGGGCTGGCGGGTACTCCTACAATGAGCAGTTCTTC
TRBJ1-1 | . | TRBV5-5 | . | CASSLGHRFGTEAFF | TGTGCCAGCAGCTTAGGACACAGGTTTGGCACTGAAGCTTTCTTT
TRBJ2-1 | few | TRBV18 | TRBD2 | CASSSGTSGLYNEQFF | TGTGCCAGCTCATCTGGGACTAGCGGCCTATACAATGAGCAGTTCTTC
TRBJ2-7 | . | TRBV6-6 | TRBD2 | CASSYLSLAGGSYEQYF | TGTGCCAGCAGTTATCTCTCACTAGCGGGGGGCTCCTACGAGCAGTACTTC
TRBJ1-5 | once | TRBV20-1 | . | CSARTVPTQPQHF | TGCAGTGCGAGGACGGTGCCCACTCAGCCCCAGCATTTT
TRBJ1-1 | . | TRBV3-2 | . | CASRLGQGSEAFF | TGTGCCAGCAGACTTGGACAGGGAAGTGAAGCTTTCTTT
TRBJ1-1 | once | TRBV5-1 | . | CASSSTLNTEAFF | TGCGCCAGCAGCTCGACGTTGAACACTGAAGCTTTCTTT
TRBJ2-1 | once | TRBV15 | . | CATSRGRGVYNEQFF | TGTGCCACCAGCAGAGGAAGGGGGGTGTACAATGAGCAGTTCTTC
TRBJ2-3 | many | TRBV20-1 | . | CSARDHSTDTQYF | TGCAGTGCTAGAGATCATAGCACAGATACGCAGTATTTT
TRBJ2-7 | . | TRBV6-5 | . | CASSRGPYEQYF | TGTGCCAGCAGTCGAGGACCTTACGAGCAGTACTTC
TRBJ2-7 | . | TRBV4-3 | TRBD1 | CASSQRTGDEQYF | TGCGCCAGCAGCCAAAGGACAGGGGACGAGCAGTACTTC
TRBJ2-6 | . | TRBV30 | TRBD1 | CAWTGQGASGANVLTF | TGTGCCTGGACTGGACAGGGGGCATCTGGGGCCAACGTCCTGACTTTC
TRBJ2-3 | . | TRBV15 | TRBD1 | CATSNEDRGRSDTQYF | TGTGCCACCAGCAATGAGGACAGGGGGCGATCAGATACGCAGTATTTT
TRBJ2-3 | many | TRBV7-6 | TRBD2 | CASSPLASGGDTQYF | TGTGCCAGCAGCCCACTAGCGAGTGGGGGGGATACGCAGTATTTT
TRBJ2-7 | many | TRBV20-1 | . | CSARNPSQDHEQYF | TGCAGTGCTAGAAACCCCTCTCAGGACCACGAGCAGTACTTC
TRBJ1-5 | . | TRBV12-3/TRBV12-4 | . | CASRFGVGGGQPQHF | TGTGCCAGCAGGTTTGGGGTGGGGGGTGGTCAGCCCCAGCATTTT
TRBJ2-7 | few | TRBV7-8 | TRBD1 | CASSLAGQAAYEQYF | TGTGCCAGCAGCTTAGCAGGACAGGCCGCCTACGAGCAGTACTTC
TRBJ2-5 | many | TRBV9 | TRBD2 | CASSVGTSGGGRETQYF | TGTGCCAGCAGCGTAGGAACTAGCGGGGGGGGTCGCGAGACCCAGTACTTC
TRBJ2-1 | few | TRBV2 | TRBD2 | CASSVTIAGVRNEQFF | TGTGCCAGCAGTGTAACCATAGCGGGGGTGAGGAATGAGCAGTTCTTC
TRBJ2-3 | many | TRBV5-1 | TRBD2 | CASSLVPGGVTDTQYF | TGCGCCAGCAGCTTGGTTCCGGGGGGGGTCACAGATACGCAGTATTTT
TRBJ2-2 | many | TRBV3-1 | . | CASKGVTGELFF | TGTGCCAGCAAGGGGGTTACCGGGGAGCTGTTTTTT
TRBJ1-3 | . | TRBV6-5 | . | CASTPTGSGKRSGNTMYF | TGTGCCAGCACACCAACCGGGAGCGGAAAGCGGTCTGGAAACACCATGTATTTT
TRBJ1-3 | many | TRBV3-2 | . | CASSQNQGQENTIYF | TGTGCCAGCAGCCAAAACCAGGGTCAAGAAAACACCATATATTTT
TRBJ1-2 | many | TRBV4-3 | . | CASSQSLEYYGYTF | TGCGCCAGCAGCCAATCTCTCGAATACTATGGCTACACCTTC
TRBJ2-6 | . | TRBV5-1 | . | CASSLVGGLVPGANVLTF | TGCGCCAGCAGCTTGGTCGGGGGATTGGTTCCTGGGGCCAACGTCCTGACTTTC
TRBJ1-4 | . | TRBV20-1 | . | CSAKTSTNEKLFF | TGCAGTGCCAAGACTTCAACTAATGAAAAACTGTTTTTT
TRBJ2-3 | . | TRBV7-9 | TRBD2 | CASSLGGLAGARRTDTQYF | TGTGCCAGCAGCTTAGGGGGTCTAGCGGGAGCTCGCAGAACAGATACGCAGTATTTT
TRBJ2-1 | . | TRBV29-1 | TRBD2 | CSGLAGEDNEQFF | TGCAGCGGCTTAGCGGGAGAGGACAATGAGCAGTTCTTC
TRBJ1-6 | . | TRBV7-9 | . | CASSPSGVLNSPLHF | TGTGCCAGCAGCCCTAGCGGGGTCCTCAATTCACCCCTCCACTTT
TRBJ2-3 | . | TRBV5-5 | TRBD1 | CASSSGQSYNEQYF | TGTGCCAGCAGCTCGGGACAGAGTTACAATGAGCAGTATTTT
TRBJ2-2 | . | TRBV25-1 | . | CASNWGHRTGELFF | TGTGCCAGCAATTGGGGACACCGGACAGGGGAGCTGTTTTTT
TRBJ2-5 | . | TRBV7-2 | . | CASSFLQGAAVAGCETQYF | TGTGCCAGCAGCTTCCTACAGGGGGCGGCGGTAGCGGGATGCGAGACCCAGTACTTC
TRBJ1-6 | . | TRBV6-1 | TRBD1 | CASGGGQPLHF | TGTGCCAGCGGGGGGGGACAGCCACTCCACTTT
TRBJ2-1 | . | TRBV7-3 | . | CASSPTDANEQFF | TGTGCCAGCAGCCCCACAGACGCGAATGAGCAGTTCTTC
TRBJ2-6 | . | TRBV4-1 | . | CATSEANVLTF | TGCGCCACCTCGGAGGCCAACGTCCTGACTTTC
TRBJ2-5 | many | TRBV12-3/TRBV12-4 | TRBD1 | CASSLGHRGDYQETQYF | TGTGCCAGCAGTCTTGGCCACAGGGGTGACTACCAAGAGACCCAGTACTTC
TRBJ1-5 | . | TRBV25-1 | . | CASSGRGGNQPQHF | TGTGCCAGCAGTGGGCGGGGGGGCAATCAGCCCCAGCATTTT
TRBJ2-3 | many | TRBV12-3/TRBV12-4 | TRBD2 | CASSFKGREAADTQYF | TGTGCCAGCAGTTTTAAGGGGCGGGAGGCGGCAGATACGCAGTATTTT
TRBJ2-7 | . | TRBV15 | TRBD1 | CATSSTGQGYEQYF | TGTGCCACCAGCAGTACGGGACAGGGGTACGAGCAGTACTTC
TRBJ2-5 | once | TRBV7-9 | TRBD2 | CASRRTSGQETQYF | TGTGCCAGCAGAAGGACTAGCGGCCAAGAGACCCAGTACTTC
TRBJ2-7 | . | TRBV4-2 | TRBD2 | CASSQDHLAGYEQYF | TGTGCCAGCAGCCAAGATCATCTAGCGGGGTACGAGCAGTACTTC
TRBJ2-5 | . | TRBV5-5 | . | CASSSQGLQETQYF | TGTGCCAGCAGCTCGCAGGGGCTCCAAGAGACCCAGTACTTC
TRBJ1-2 | . | TRBV25-1 | TRBD1 | CASSASNTDRAYGYTF | TGTGCCAGCAGTGCTTCCAATACCGACAGGGCCTATGGCTACACCTTC
TRBJ2-1 | once | TRBV20-1 | . | CSASLIGTGVSEQFF | TGCAGTGCTAGTCTAATTGGGACGGGCGTGAGTGAGCAGTTCTTC